The 18 T cell receptor beta chains presented below share a single source sample, sequenced in a study of beta chain features in type 1 diabetes. Their antigens remain unidentified. Broader study findings: Researchers report that Type 1 diabetes patients had moderately but significantly shorter TCRB CDR3s across all four CD4+ subsets.

Since all of the isolated RNA was reverse transcribed, expressed TCRB transcripts were what got sequenced. Assay used: immunoSEQ multiplex PCR; TCRdb lists only in-frame clones, some missing. The sample has 300,000 to 450,000 clones, 9.6% seen once. Sequenced material: central memory CD4+ T cells from blood. The receptor set was obtained from a man under 40 with type 1 diabetes.

The J gene is TRBJ2-3, the V gene TRBV10-3, with D uncertain. The V end was cut by 3 bases, the J end by 5 bases, with 15 bases between. CDR1 is ENHRY, CDR2 SYGVKD, per germline. This CDR3 is built from 15 residues. CDR3 region: CAISDVGGQVDTQYF. DNA of the CDR3: TGTGCCATCAGTGATGTTGGCGGTCAGGTAGATACGCAGTATTTT.

This clone was seen repeatedly, ten times or more. This sequence joins TRBV6-5 and TRBJ2-6; D is unclear. The germline V gene has CDR1 MNHEY and CDR2 SVGAGI. This CDR3 has 15 amino acids. V lost 5 bases, J lost 0 bases, and 8 bases lay in between. CDR3 DNA: TGTGCCAGCAGTCCCCGGGCCTCTGGGGCCAACGTCCTGACTTTC. This codes for CASSPRASGANVLTF.

This clone was seen a few times. The chain is built from TRBV6-6 and TRBJ2-7, with TRBD2 matching 11 bases. V shed 2 bases and J 5 bases; nucleotides not matched to a gene: 5. Germline V gives CDR1 MNHNY, CDR2 SVGAGI (reference sequence). The CDR3 runs to 15 residues. CDR3: CASSYATLAGDEQYF. The CDR3 region has the DNA TGTGCCAGCAGTTACGCGACACTAGCGGGAGACGAGCAGTACTTC.

CDR3 coding DNA: TGCGCCAGCAGCCCCACGGCTGGGGACTATGGCTACACCTTC. Its protein is CASSPTAGDYGYTF. V usage is TRBV5-1 and J usage is TRBJ1-2; D not resolved. The CDR3 consists of 14 residues. Germline lookup yields CDR1 SGHRS and CDR2 YFSETQ. V gave up 4 bases and J gave up 3 bases, with 13 bases separating them.

This clone showed up just a few times. V usage is TRBV19 and J usage is TRBJ2-7; 7 nucleotides align to TRBD1. Germline trimming cut 7 bases from V and 4 bases from J; bases unmatched to any gene: 10. Germline lookup yields CDR1 LNHDA and CDR2 SQIVND (reference sequence). The CDR3 consists of 14 residues. CDR3 in amino acids: CASKKSTGLYEQYF. The CDR3, as DNA: TGTGCCAGTAAGAAGTCGACAGGGTTGTACGAGCAGTACTTC. Full variable domain (rest looked up from reference TRBV19 and TRBJ2-7): DGGITQSPKYLFRKEGQNVTLSCEQNLNHDAMYWYRQDPGQGLRLIYYSQIVNDFQKGDIAEGYSVSREKKESFPLTVTSAQKNPTAFYLCASKKSTGLYEQYFGPGTRLTVT.

Details on this clone: The junction does not match germline at one end; this may be a read error. V and J are TRBV10-3 and TRBJ1-4, with 8 bases matching TRBD1. CDR3 length: 15 residues. Germline CDR1 reads ENHRY; CDR2 reads SYGVKD. The CDR3 is CAISDYQGAGEKLFF. As DNA, the CDR3 is TGTGCCATTAGTGACTACCAGGGGGCGGGTGAAAAACTGTTTTTT.

This chain joins TRBV28 and TRBJ1-5, with 7 bases identical to TRBD1. Losses at the gene ends were 8 bases for V and 4 bases for J; bases not matched to a gene: 5. Germline V gene data show CDR1 as MDHEN and CDR2 as SYDVKM. This CDR3 has 13 residues. CDR3 loop: CASQGGWNQPQHF. CDR3 DNA: TGTGCCAGCCAGGGGGGTTGGAATCAGCCCCAGCATTTT.

V and J are TRBV28 and TRBJ1-2; the match to TRBD1 covers 7 bases. The CDR3 length is 13 residues. The trim removed 5 bases at V and 6 bases at J, leaving 6 bases unmatched. CDR1 and CDR2 (germline): MDHEN, SYDVKM. The DNA for the CDR3 is TGTGCCAGCAGTCGTTACCAGGGGGATGGCTACACCTTC. It specifies CASSRYQGDGYTF.

This clone was seen a few times. The V gene is TRBV7-2, the J gene TRBJ1-3, with a possible D match to TRBD1 (5 bases). The CDR3 runs to 16 residues. Germline values: CDR1 SGHTA, CDR2 FQGNSA. V dropped 5 bases and J dropped 4 bases, with 18 bases sitting between them. The CDR3 protein is CASSPVPGSRGNTIYF. CDR3 in DNA: TGTGCCAGCAGCCCCGTACCAGGGAGTCGAGGAAACACCATATATTTT.

This clone was recorded a few times. This chain connects TRBV4-3 to TRBJ1-1; D gene ambiguous. The length of the CDR3 is 15 residues. Germline V gene lookup returns CDR1 LGHNA and CDR2 YSLEER. V was cut by 0 bases and J by 2 bases, with 10 bases left in between. The CDR3 protein is CASSQDRRDNTEAFF. CDR3 bases: TGCGCCAGCAGCCAAGATCGTAGAGATAACACTGAAGCTTTCTTT.

The V call is TRBV6-6, the J call TRBJ2-3; a possible D gene is TRBD2 (6 bases). Germline values: CDR1 MNHNY, CDR2 SVGAGI (reference sequence). This CDR3 comprises 12 residues. V was clipped by 10 bases and J by 14 bases, with 22 bases between them. The CDR3, as DNA: TGTGCCAACACATCGCCGGGACTGCGGGTGTATTTT. Its translation is CANTSPGLRVYF.

This rearrangement joins TRBV4-1 to TRBJ2-1; 11 bases agree with TRBD2. Germline-derived CDR1 and CDR2 are MGHRA and YSYEKL. This CDR3 region has 15 residues. J gave up 8 bases and V 4 bases, and 7 bases lay outside the gene matches. CDR3 sequence reads: CASSPLAGARYEQFF. The CDR3 coding sequence is TGCGCCAGCAGCCCACTAGCGGGAGCACGGTATGAGCAGTTCTTC.

This clone was seen repeatedly, ten times or more. This rearrangement joins TRBV5-4 to TRBJ2-1, with a weak D call TRBD2 (5 bases). Trimming removed 0 bases from V and 4 bases from J, with 8 bases in between. Per germline, CDR1 SGHNT and CDR2 YYREEE (reference sequence). The CDR3 length is 14 residues. Here the CDR3 DNA reads TGTGCCAGCAGCTTGGTGGGGAGATACAATGAGCAGTTCTTC. Translating it yields CASSLVGRYNEQFF.

Concerning this clone itself: This sample includes further DNA sequences coding for the same CDR3. The rearrangement joins TRBV23-1 to TRBJ1-5; D gene unclear. TRBV23-1 is noted as an ORF with a role that remains uncertain. The V gene lost 8 bases and the J gene lost 4 bases, with 21 bases spanning the gap. The CDR3 totals 16 residues. The CDR3 nucleotides read TGCGCCAGCCTCCTTCCCCGAGGGCCGGGTAATCAGCCCCAGCATTTT. Its protein is CASLLPRGPGNQPQHF.

This clone was detected a few times. The rearrangement links TRBV6-1 to TRBJ2-1, with TRBD1 identical over 8 bases. The germline V gene has CDR1 MNHNS and CDR2 SASEGT. The trim removed 6 bases at V and 8 bases at J, leaving 12 bases unmatched. The CDR3 has 15 residues. The CDR3 DNA reads as TGTGCCAGCAGCGCGGGGACAGGTGTTTTCGATGAGCAGTTCTTC. Translated, it gives CASSAGTGVFDEQFF.

This chain uses TRBV15 with TRBJ2-7; D remains unclear. In germline, CDR1 is LNHNV, CDR2 YYDKDF (reference sequence). CDR3 length: 13 residues. Trimming removed 2 bases from V and 1 base from J, with 6 bases in between. This CDR3 is CATSRFISYEQYF. CDR3 coding DNA: TGTGCCACCAGCAGATTCATTTCCTACGAGCAGTACTTC.

The sample holds many counts of this clone. The genes are TRBV18 and TRBJ2-1; 10 bases are a match to TRBD2. The CDR3 totals 17 residues. With V trimmed by 1 base and J by 3 bases, 6 bases remained unmatched. Germline V gene data show CDR1 as KGHSH and CDR2 as LQKENI. This CDR3 reads CASSPQASGRLYNEQFF. Here the CDR3 DNA reads TGTGCCAGCTCACCACAGGCTAGCGGGAGACTCTACAATGAGCAGTTCTTC.

The rearrangement joins TRBV5-4 to TRBJ2-5; D not certain. The CDR3 extends over 14 amino acids. The germline gives CDR1 SGHNT, CDR2 YYREEE (reference sequence). V lost 0 bases and J lost 3, with 9 bases in between. In DNA form, the CDR3 reads TGTGCCAGCAGCTTGGGACTGAAGGAAGAGACCCAGTACTTC. This encodes CASSLGLKEETQYF.